Listed here is a single T cell receptor (beta chain). CDR1 and CDR2 from the germline V gene are SGDLS and YYNGEE. This CDR3 has 14 residues. Trimming at V came to 3 bases and at J to 2 bases, leaving 2 bases not matched to a gene. Assay used: immunoSEQ multiplex PCR; TCRdb lists only in-frame clones, some missing. This table has 200,000 to 250,000 clones, roughly 85% appearing once. This sample stems from a study of blood T cell repertoires in COVID-19. Study-level background: In each case, the material was cDNA or gDNA derived from T cells, B-cell-depleted T cells, or PBMCs.

During active infection, Seattle patients enrolled and were then monitored through disease. The TCR sequence derives from a woman in her 70s with COVID-19, enrolled during active disease. The genes are TRBV9 and TRBJ1-3; 7 bases are shared with TRBD1. What was sequenced was peripheral blood. CDR3 residues: CASSAGTAGNTIYF. DNA for the CDR3: TGTGCCAGCAGCGCCGGGACAGCTGGAAACACCATATATTTT.